These 4 T cell receptor beta chains share one sample of origin, sequenced in a study of blood T cell repertoires in COVID-19. The method was immunoSEQ multiplex PCR; TCRdb's version includes in-frame clones alone and lacks a portion of them. Of about 200,000 clones listed, roughly 75% are singletons. Material for sequencing was peripheral blood. These receptors originate from a woman aged 65 to 85 with acute or convalescent COVID-19.

The V and J genes are TRBV7-8 and TRBJ2-5; no clear D gene. V was clipped by 4 bases and J by 5 bases, with 17 bases between them. Per germline, CDR1 SGHVS and CDR2 FQNEAQ. This CDR3 spans 15 amino acids. The CDR3 DNA is TGTGCCAGCAGCTCTACGGATGCCCAGGCGGAGACCCAGTACTTC. As protein: CASSSTDAQAETQYF.

CDR3 residues: CASSDGEYNQPQHF. CDR3 coding DNA: TGTGCCAGCAGTGACGGGGAATATAATCAGCCCCAGCATTTT. The V call is TRBV25-1, the J call TRBJ1-5; D gene ambiguous. The CDR3 is 14 amino acids. V lost 3 bases, J lost 4 bases, and 10 bases lay in between. Germline CDR1 and CDR2: MGHDK and SYGVNS. Full variable domain (rest looked up from reference TRBV25-1 and TRBJ1-5): EADIYQTPRYLVIGTGKKITLECSQTMGHDKMYWYQQDPGMELHLIHYSYGVNSTEKGDLSSESTVSRIRTEHFPLTLESARPSHTSQYLCASSDGEYNQPQHFGDGTRLSIL.

The V gene is TRBV10-1, the J gene TRBJ2-2; 8 nucleotides agree with TRBD2. J lost 7 bases, V lost 10 bases, and 8 bases had no gene match. CDR3 size: 13 residues. The germline V gene encodes CDR1 WNHNN and CDR2 SYGVQD (reference sequence). Written as DNA, the CDR3 is TGCGCCAAAGCGGGGGAATTACACGGGGAGCTGTTTTTT. Protein sequence: CAKAGELHGELFF.

This clone was recorded a few times. This chain connects TRBV6-5 to TRBJ2-1; no clear D. The germline CDR1 and CDR2 sequences are MNHEY and SVGAGI. CDR3 size: 15 residues. The ends were cut back, 6 bases at V and 4 bases at J, with 16 bases in the middle. CDR3 in amino acids: CASSSRSSRYNEQFF. DNA for the CDR3: TGTGCCAGCAGCTCACGCTCGTCCAGATACAATGAGCAGTTCTTC.